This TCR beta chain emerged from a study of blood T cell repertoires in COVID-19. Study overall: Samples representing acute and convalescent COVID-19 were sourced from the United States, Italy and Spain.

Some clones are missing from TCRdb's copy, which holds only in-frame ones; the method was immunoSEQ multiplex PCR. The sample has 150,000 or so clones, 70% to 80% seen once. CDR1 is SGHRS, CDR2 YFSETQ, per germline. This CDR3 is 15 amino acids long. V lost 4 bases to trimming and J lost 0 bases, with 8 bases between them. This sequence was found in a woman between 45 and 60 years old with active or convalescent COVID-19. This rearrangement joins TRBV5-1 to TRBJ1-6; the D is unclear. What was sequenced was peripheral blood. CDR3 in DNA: TGCGCCAGCAGCATAGATAGCTCCTATAATTCACCCCTCCACTTT. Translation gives CASSIDSSYNSPLHF.